The T cell receptor (beta chain) described here comes from a study of blood T cell repertoires in COVID-19. Overall study: COVID-19 samples collected from the United States, Italy and Spain covered acute and convalescent phases.

Under the authors' procedure: Estimation of nucleated cell counts relied on the amplification of reference gene primers. The table came from immunoSEQ multiplex PCR; TCRdb's copy has only in-frame clones and leaves some out. V, J and clone size are those of that table, while D and trimming were read from the DNA. The repertoire holds about 240,000 clones, approximately 86% seen once, with 2.5% to 3% in the top ten. Germline V gives CDR1 MGHRA, CDR2 YSYEKL. Trimming removed 3 bases from V and 8 bases from J; junction bases left unmatched: 12. The CDR3 covers 15 residues. The study drew participants aged about 18 to 89 years from approximately 23 US areas.

This clonotype originated in a woman in her 30s with acute COVID-19. The sample taken for sequencing was PBMCs or T cells enriched from blood (not recorded which). The rearrangement links TRBV4-1 to TRBJ1-1; 7 nucleotides match TRBD1. This CDR3 is CASSHRGGEGLEAFF. Here the CDR3 DNA reads TGCGCCAGCAGCCACCGAGGGGGCGAAGGGCTCGAAGCTTTCTTT.